In this sample, the clone carrying this TCR beta chain turned up a few times. The data derive from a study of shared clonotypes between healthy human individuals. The data were produced by immunoSEQ multiplex PCR, yet TCRdb's version contains in-frame clones alone and is incomplete. Of approximately 2.5 million clones listed, more than 85% were seen once; the top ten hold approximately 0.35%. Trimming cost V 10 bases and J 8 bases, with 14 bases left between them. CDR3 size: 11 residues. Germline V lookup: CDR1 ENHRY, CDR2 SYGVKD. The TCR originated in a man aged 18 to 30 in good health. Some clones in this sample may be carry-over from other donors' samples. Material for sequencing was naive CD4+ T cells from PBMCs. Subset: CD45RA+ positively selected. The chain recombines TRBV10-3 with TRBJ1-2, with D maybe TRBD1 (5 bases). CDR3 DNA: TGTGCCACCAGATTGGGGCTCGGCTACACCTTC. This codes for CATRLGLGYTF.